These 2 T cell receptor beta chains were all obtained from the same sample, sequenced in a study of shared clonotypes between healthy human individuals. Assay: immunoSEQ multiplex PCR; the TCRdb copy retains only in-frame clones and omits some. The table includes about 730,000 clones, over 60% detected once. The sample taken for sequencing was memory CD4+ T cells sorted from blood. The subset here: CD45RA-negative fraction. The source of these receptors is a woman aged 25 to 39 in good health.

This clone came up a few times. This sequence joins TRBV15 and TRBJ2-3; D is unresolved. Trimming took off 0 bases at V and 3 bases at J, with 10 bases between the two ends. The CDR3 runs to 15 residues. Germline V gives CDR1 LNHNV, CDR2 YYDKDF (reference sequence). The CDR3 bases are TGTGCCACCAGCAGAGAAATCGTCGAGACAGATACGCAGTATTTT. Translating it yields CATSREIVETDTQYF.

As for this clone: One end of the junction does not line up with germline, which may come from a read error. The rearrangement joins TRBV5-1 to TRBJ2-1; 9 bases line up with TRBD2. This CDR3 has 14 amino acids. From germline, CDR1 is SGHRS and CDR2 YFSETQ. CDR3 sequence: CTSSFVLAGNEQFF. In DNA, the CDR3 is TGCACCAGCAGCTTCGTCCTAGCGGGAAATGAGCAGTTCTTC.